This T cell receptor (beta chain) came from a study of radiotherapy plus CTLA-4 blockade in lung cancer. Study-wide context: Objective response rate was roughly 19%; disease control rate, approximately 28%.

Concerning this clone itself: Its antigen is not identified.

Overall study findings and caveats: Subsequent to radiotherapy plus ipilimumab, tumor-derived TCR clones underwent expansion in blood. Early blood T cell clone changes and increased post-radiation serum interferon-beta were reportedly the strongest response predictors.

Produced via immunoSEQ multiplex PCR; TCRdb's table is partial and in-frame only. The profile shows roughly 80,000 clones, over 65% of them singletons. The CDR3 covers 13 residues. The germline V gene encodes CDR1 ENHRY and CDR2 SYGVKD. Trimming removed 8 bases from V and 6 bases from J; junction bases left unmatched: 8. This specimen consisted of peripheral blood, obtained from a patient treated with radiotherapy plus ipilimumab. V and J are TRBV10-3 and TRBJ2-7, with 9 bases that match TRBD1. The receptor was derived from a human donor with non-small cell lung cancer whose response to radiotherapy plus ipilimumab could not be evaluated. The CDR3 bases are TGTGCCATCGCTTGGACAGGGGTGGCCGAGCAGTACTTC. Its protein is CAIAWTGVAEQYF.